Each of the 26 T cell receptor beta chains below was sequenced from the same sample in a study of blood T cell repertoires in COVID-19 (dated by TCRdb to between 2020 and 2021). The library was prepared using the immunoSEQ multiplex PCR assay. TCRdb provides this immuneACCESS table in a form limited to in-frame rearrangements. Some clones are lacking; in checked studies, under half of them reflect an unresolved V gene, and why the rest are absent is not known. The sample table records under 250,000 clones; about 91% of these occur just once. The top ten hold over 1.2% of the sample. Material for sequencing was peripheral blood. The source of these receptors is a man at least 80 years old with acute or convalescent COVID-19.

In its sample, this clone was seen once. CDR3 sequence reads: CASSPPGQAHTEAFF. For the CDR3, the DNA is TGTGCCAGCAGTCCCCCGGGACAGGCTCACACTGAAGCTTTCTTT. The genes are TRBV28 and TRBJ1-1; 8 bases are shared with TRBD1. The CDR3 extends over 15 amino acids. V shed 5 bases and J 3 bases; nucleotides not matched to a gene: 8. Germline V gene lookup returns CDR1 MDHEN and CDR2 SYDVKM. The whole variable domain, filled in from reference TRBV28 and TRBJ1-1, reads DVKVTQSSRYLVKRTGEKVFLECVQDMDHENMFWYRQDPGLGLRLIYFSYDVKMKEKGDIPEGYSVSREKKERFSLILESASTNQTSMYLCASSPPGQAHTEAFFGQGTRLTVV.

The rearrangement joins TRBV29-1 to TRBJ1-4; tentatively, D is TRBD1 (6 bases). Trimming removed 7 bases at V and 6 bases at J, with 12 bases between. Germline lookup yields CDR1 SQVTM and CDR2 ANQGSEA. The CDR3 runs to 12 residues. The CDR3 here is CSAADSYEKLFF. The CDR3 coding sequence is TGCAGCGCTGCGGACAGCTATGAAAAACTGTTTTTT. Combining the CDR3 with reference TRBV29-1 and TRBJ1-4 gives the whole variable domain SAVISQKPSRDICQRGTSLTIQCQVDSQVTMMFWYRQQPGQSLTLIATANQGSEATYESGFVIDKFPISRPNLTFSTLTVSNMSPEDSSIYLCSAADSYEKLFFGSGTQLSVL.

CDR3 residues: CASSRLAGERSQFF. CDR3 sequence (DNA): TGTGCCAGCAGCCGACTAGCGGGGGAGAGGTCGCAGTTCTTC. V is TRBV11-2 and J is TRBJ2-1; 12 bases are a match to TRBD2. This CDR3 is 14 amino acids long. The ends lost 5 bases at V and 12 bases at J; junction bases unmatched: 8. Germline assignment: CDR1 SGHAT and CDR2 FQNNGV.

The chain links TRBV28 to TRBJ1-3; 7 bases align to TRBD1. Germline loops: CDR1 MDHEN, CDR2 SYDVKM. The CDR3 has 15 amino acids. Trimming cost V 3 bases and J 0 bases; bases outside gene matches: 2. The CDR3 sequence: CASSLRGLSGNTIYF. The CDR3 DNA sequence: TGTGCCAGCAGTTTGAGGGGGCTCTCTGGAAACACCATATATTTT.

This chain links TRBV12-3 or TRBV12-4 with TRBJ1-1; D is ambiguous. The CDR3 covers 12 residues. V was pared by 6 bases and J by 7 bases, with 12 bases between. DNA of the CDR3: TGTGCCAGCAGCGAACCACAGCTTGAAGCTTTCTTT. Encoded protein: CASSEPQLEAFF.

The chain combines TRBV7-2 with TRBJ2-3; 8 bases are a match to TRBD2. Germline V gene data show CDR1 as SGHTA and CDR2 as FQGNSA. With 3 bases clipped from V and 4 bases from J, the junction kept 12 bases outside the gene matches. CDR3 length: 17 amino acids. CDR3 DNA sequence: TGTGCCAGCAGCTTCTTACCGACGGGGGGGCGTTCAGATACGCAGTATTTT. It translates to CASSFLPTGGRSDTQYF. Full variable domain (remainder filled in from reference TRBV7-2 and TRBJ2-3): GAGVSQSPSNKVTEKGKDVELRCDPISGHTALYWYRQSLGQGLEFLIYFQGNSAPDKSGLPSDRFSAERTGGSVSTLTIQRTQQEDSAVYLCASSFLPTGGRSDTQYFGPGTRLTVL.

The rearrangement joins TRBV7-9 to TRBJ1-1, with D maybe TRBD1 (6 bases). The CDR3 sequence is 14 residues long. V gave up 1 base and J gave up 1 base, with 7 bases separating them. Germline CDR1 SEHNR, CDR2 FQNEAQ (reference sequence). The CDR3 loop reads CASSLDRANTEAFF. Here the CDR3 DNA reads TGTGCCAGCAGCTTAGACAGGGCGAACACTGAAGCTTTCTTT.

V usage is TRBV6-2 or TRBV6-3 and J usage is TRBJ1-4, with 11 bases lining up with TRBD1. CDR1 is MNHEY, CDR2 SVGEGT, per germline. J gave up 8 bases and V 6 bases, and 5 bases lay outside the gene matches. The CDR3 totals 14 residues. The CDR3 sequence: CASSRDRGNEKLFF. The CDR3 region has the DNA TGTGCCAGCAGCCGGGACAGGGGGAACGAAAAACTGTTTTTT.

V usage is TRBV7-9 and J usage is TRBJ1-3; 10 nucleotides agree with TRBD1. V shed 3 bases and J 6 bases; nucleotides not matched to a gene: 8. Germline-derived CDR1 and CDR2 are SEHNR and FQNEAQ (reference sequence). CDR3 size: 16 residues. The DNA of the CDR3 is TGTGCCAGCAGCTTGAGACAGGGGGCTAACGAAAACACCATATATTTT. It encodes CASSLRQGANENTIYF.

The chain combines TRBV18 with TRBJ2-5; D not resolved. Germline V gene sequence: CDR1 KGHSH, CDR2 LQKENI. V lost 3 bases to trimming and J lost 5 bases, with 4 bases between them. The CDR3 covers 11 residues. The DNA of the CDR3 is TGTGCCAGCTCACCGAGGGAGACCCAGTACTTC. This sequence encodes CASSPRETQYF.

This clone was detected only once. Here the CDR3 reads CASSHRGPGLLDEKLFF. The CDR3 nucleotides read TGTGCCAGCAGCCATAGAGGGCCGGGACTTTTGGATGAAAAACTGTTTTTT. The chain carries TRBV11-2 and TRBJ1-4; D might be TRBD1 (5 bases). Per germline, CDR1 SGHAT and CDR2 FQNNGV. The CDR3 runs 17 residues. The ends were cut back, 5 bases at V and 6 bases at J, with 22 bases in the middle. Complete variable domain (other parts from reference TRBV11-2 and TRBJ1-4): EAGVAQSPRYKIIEKRQSVAFWCNPISGHATLYWYQQILGQGPKLLIQFQNNGVVDDSQLPKDRFSAERLKGVDSTLKIQPAKLEDSAVYLCASSHRGPGLLDEKLFFGSGTQLSVL.

The rearrangement joins TRBV11-2 to TRBJ1-5, with 8 positions matching TRBD1. Germline-derived CDR1 and CDR2 are SGHAT and FQNNGV. The V segment lost 3 bases and the J segment 0 bases; nucleotides outside the gene matches: 1. CDR3 length: 15 amino acids. The CDR3 nucleotides read TGTGCCAGCAGCTTCGGACAGGGTAGCAATCAGCCCCAGCATTTT. It codes for CASSFGQGSNQPQHF.

The chain is built from TRBV19 and TRBJ1-6; 7 nucleotides line up with TRBD1. The CDR3 is made up of 19 amino acids. CDR1 and CDR2 from the germline V gene are LNHDA and SQIVND (reference sequence). After removal of 0 bases from V and 0 bases from J, the junction contained 8 bases not matched to a gene. Written as DNA, the CDR3 is TGTGCCAGTAGTATAGATGGAGGGGGCGCCGGCTCCTATAATTCACCCCTCCACTTT. Translated: CASSIDGGGAGSYNSPLHF.

The CDR3 coding sequence is TGCGCCAGCAGCCAAGGGACAGGGAGCAATCAGCCCCAGCATTTT. Translated, it gives CASSQGTGSNQPQHF. V usage is TRBV4-3 and J usage is TRBJ1-5, with TRBD1 identical over 8 bases. This CDR3 comprises 15 residues. Unmatched junction bases numbered 0, after V lost 1 base and J lost 1 base. Germline CDR1 reads LGHNA; CDR2 reads YSLEER.

The rearrangement uses TRBV28 and TRBJ1-6, with D possibly matching TRBD1 (5 bases). Germline CDR1 reads MDHEN; CDR2 reads SYDVKM. The CDR3 sequence is 15 residues long. V lost 2 bases to trimming and J lost 7 bases, with 12 bases between them. CDR3: CASSLPGGRNSPLHF. The DNA for the CDR3 is TGTGCCAGCAGTTTACCGGGGGGTCGCAATTCACCCCTCCACTTT.

The chain recombines TRBV7-2 with TRBJ2-7; 7 bases are a match to TRBD1. Per germline, CDR1 SGHTA and CDR2 FQGNSA. There are 13 residues in the CDR3. With V trimmed by 3 bases and J by 4 bases, 3 bases remained unmatched. Here the CDR3 reads CASSLQGEYEQYF. The CDR3 DNA reads as TGTGCCAGCAGCTTGCAGGGGGAATACGAGCAGTACTTC. Together with reference TRBV7-2 and TRBJ2-7, the CDR3 gives the full variable domain: GAGVSQSPSNKVTEKGKDVELRCDPISGHTALYWYRQSLGQGLEFLIYFQGNSAPDKSGLPSDRFSAERTGGSVSTLTIQRTQQEDSAVYLCASSLQGEYEQYFGPGTRLTVT.

V and J are TRBV2 and TRBJ1-1, with a possible D match to TRBD1 (6 bases). Germline V gene lookup returns CDR1 SNHLY and CDR2 FYNNEI. V was clipped by 6 bases and J by 5 bases, with 19 bases between them. The CDR3 runs 15 residues. CDR3 nucleotide sequence: TGTGCCAGCAGCGACGCGGCAGGGGCCTGGACTGAAGCTTTCTTT. This translates into CASSDAAGAWTEAFF.

The chain employs TRBV5-6 and TRBJ1-5; the match to TRBD1 covers 7 bases. Germline V CDR1 and CDR2: SGHDT, YYEEEE. The CDR3 contains 15 residues. The J segment lost 0 bases and the V segment lost 4 bases, leaving 4 bases of the junction unmatched. DNA for the CDR3: TGTGCCAGCAGCCTGGGACAGTATAGCAATCAGCCCCAGCATTTT. Translation: CASSLGQYSNQPQHF.

This clone appeared once. This sequence joins TRBV5-6 and TRBJ1-6, with D tentatively TRBD1 (6 bases). This CDR3 has 16 amino acids. Trimming cost V 3 bases and J 3 bases, with 13 bases left between them. Germline CDR1 SGHDT, CDR2 YYEEEE. DNA of the CDR3: TGTGCCAGCAGCTCACCGACAGGAGACTATAATTCACCCCTCCACTTT. Protein sequence: CASSSPTGDYNSPLHF.

The chain links TRBV4-3 to TRBJ1-4; no firm D call. V was shortened by 0 bases and J by 0 bases, with 11 bases between the two germline ends. Looked up from germline, CDR1 is LGHNA and CDR2 is YSLEER. This CDR3 contains 17 residues. In DNA form, the CDR3 reads TGCGCCAGCAGCCAAGAACATTGGGCAGCAACTAATGAAAAACTGTTTTTT. Translating it yields CASSQEHWAATNEKLFF.

J is TRBJ2-7 and V is TRBV7-2; TRBD2 matches 7 bases. V gave up 5 bases and J gave up 7 bases; unmatched junction bases: 14. Germline V gene lookup returns CDR1 SGHTA and CDR2 FQGNSA. This CDR3 has 15 amino acids. The CDR3 region is CASSPQTGPGREQYF. In DNA form, the CDR3 reads TGTGCCAGCAGCCCCCAAACGGGACCCGGGAGGGAGCAGTACTTC.

The chain combines TRBV2 with TRBJ2-7; 7 bases match TRBD2. The CDR3 has 13 amino acids. Unmatched junction bases numbered 8, after V lost 6 bases and J lost 6 bases. Per germline, CDR1 SNHLY and CDR2 FYNNEI. The CDR3 region is CASSRDYLGEQYF. Written as DNA, the CDR3 is TGTGCCAGCAGCCGGGACTACTTAGGCGAGCAGTACTTC.

The chain joins TRBV15 to TRBJ2-3, with TRBD2 matching over 8 bases. The V gene end was trimmed by 3 bases and the J gene end by 2 bases; junction bases not matched to a gene: 7. CDR1 LNHNV and CDR2 YYDKDF come from the germline V gene (reference sequence). The CDR3 runs 16 residues. This CDR3 reads CATSRSTGGVTDTQYF. The CDR3 nucleotides are TGTGCCACCAGCAGGTCTACGGGAGGGGTCACAGATACGCAGTATTTT.

About this clone: The sample holds other DNA sequences that translate to the same CDR3. This rearrangement joins TRBV7-2 to TRBJ2-7; 10 positions match TRBD2. Germline V CDR1 and CDR2: SGHTA, FQGNSA. The length of the CDR3 is 15 residues. Trimming removed 5 bases from V and 2 bases from J; junction bases left unmatched: 6. As DNA, the CDR3 is TGTGCCAGCAGCCCTAGGACTAGCGGAACCTACGAGCAGTACTTC. Translated: CASSPRTSGTYEQYF.

The chain employs TRBV7-9 and TRBJ2-7, with TRBD2 identical over 8 bases. The CDR3 has 15 amino acids. After removal of 6 bases from V and 2 bases from J, the junction contained 9 bases not matched to a gene. From germline, CDR1 is SEHNR and CDR2 FQNEAQ (reference sequence). CDR3 residues: CASSSGLAPTYEQYF. The CDR3 DNA reads as TGTGCCAGCAGTTCTGGACTAGCTCCGACCTACGAGCAGTACTTC.

Only one count was recorded for this clone. V is TRBV19 and J is TRBJ2-1, with TRBD2 matching 7 bases. The length of the CDR3 is 16 residues. J gave up 3 bases and V 3 bases, and 8 bases lay outside the gene matches. Per the germline V gene, CDR1 is LNHDA and CDR2 is SQIVND (reference sequence). The CDR3 loop reads CASSISSGQIYNEQFF. The CDR3, as DNA: TGTGCCAGTAGTATCTCTAGCGGACAAATCTACAATGAGCAGTTCTTC.